This TCR beta chain was identified in a study of blood T cell repertoires in COVID-19. About the study: In each case, the material was cDNA or gDNA derived from T cells, B-cell-depleted T cells, or PBMCs.

V lost 0 bases to trimming and J lost 1 base; unmatched junction nucleotides: 21. The length of the CDR3 is 21 residues. Germline CDR1 is SGHRS and CDR2 is YFSETQ. Authors' data handling: Amplification of reference gene primers was used by the study to estimate nucleated cell counts. Sequencing used immunoSEQ multiplex PCR; TCRdb keeps in-frame clones, though not all of them. V and J calls and clone size come straight from that table; D and trimming were deduced from the DNA. The repertoire holds 70,000 to 90,000 clones, less than 90% seen once, with approximately 7.2% in the top ten. The chain has TRBV5-1 and TRBJ1-2; 7 nucleotides agree with TRBD1. This receptor was identified in a man aged 55 to 70 with acute or convalescent COVID-19. The sequenced sample was peripheral blood. CDR3: CASSLGTIEGQVVGRNYGYTF. CDR3 DNA sequence: TGCGCCAGCAGCTTGGGGACGATCGAAGGACAGGTCGTTGGCCGTAACTATGGCTACACCTTC.